A selection of T cell receptor beta chains follows, all from one sample in a study of cytomegalovirus exposure and HLA in healthy donors. Data came from immunoSEQ multiplex PCR; TCRdb stores just in-frame clones and leaves some out. The profile shows 60,000 to 70,000 clones, over 60% of them singletons. The sequencing input was PBMCs. These TCRs come from a man aged 50 or older in good health and CMV-seropositive. CDR3s include the opening cysteine and the closing phenylalanine or tryptophan. D genes are given only for firm matches. The listing skips clone size in some rows; elsewhere it reads once, few, many or a size class.

cdr3_nt: TGTGCTAGTGGTTCAGGGGTCACCGGGGAGCTGTTTTTT
cdr3_aa: CASGSGVTGELFF
j_call: TRBJ2-2
d_call: -
clone_size: -
v_call: TRBV12-5

cdr3_nt: TGTGCCAGCAGTGCTGAACTAGCGGGGGGGGATACGCAGTATTTT
cdr3_aa: CASSAELAGGDTQYF
j_call: TRBJ2-3
d_call: TRBD2
clone_size: -
v_call: TRBV5-4

cdr3_nt: TGTGCCAGCAGCGGATACAGGGGTTGGCGGGAGCTGTTTTTT
cdr3_aa: CASSGYRGWRELFF
j_call: TRBJ2-2
d_call: TRBD1
clone_size: -
v_call: TRBV9

cdr3_nt: TGTGCCAGCAGTTTGCCCCCCCCACTAGGATACGAGCAGTACTTC
cdr3_aa: CASSLPPPLGYEQYF
j_call: TRBJ2-7
d_call: -
clone_size: -
v_call: TRBV28

cdr3_nt: TGTGCCAGTAGTTACGCAGGGGGCTCTGGGGCCAACGTCCTGACTTTC
cdr3_aa: CASSYAGGSGANVLTF
j_call: TRBJ2-6
d_call: TRBD1
clone_size: -
v_call: TRBV19

cdr3_nt: TGTGCCAGCAGGGGACTAGCGGTTTTCTACGAGCAGTACTTC
cdr3_aa: CASRGLAVFYEQYF
j_call: TRBJ2-7
d_call: TRBD2
clone_size: -
v_call: TRBV6-5

cdr3_nt: TGTGCCAGCAGCTCACAGGGACAGGGAAGATCTGGAAACACCATATATTTT
cdr3_aa: CASSSQGQGRSGNTIYF
j_call: TRBJ1-3
d_call: TRBD1
clone_size: -
v_call: TRBV7-2

cdr3_nt: TGCAGCGTGGGGGCGCGCAGCTCGGGGGAGCTGTTTTTT
cdr3_aa: CSVGARSSGELFF
j_call: TRBJ2-2
d_call: -
clone_size: -
v_call: TRBV29-1

cdr3_nt: TGTGCCAGCAGTGAAAGGTCCGCGGGGGGCACTGAAGCTTTCTTT
cdr3_aa: CASSERSAGGTEAFF
j_call: TRBJ1-1
d_call: -
clone_size: -
v_call: TRBV25-1

cdr3_nt: TGCAGTGCATCCGACAGGGATACGCAGTATTTT
cdr3_aa: CSASDRDTQYF
j_call: TRBJ2-3
d_call: -
clone_size: -
v_call: TRBV20-1

cdr3_nt: TGTGCCAGCAGCCCCACGGGACAGGGATTGTCCGGTCGTGAAAAACTGTTTTTT
cdr3_aa: CASSPTGQGLSGREKLFF
j_call: TRBJ1-4
d_call: TRBD1
clone_size: -
v_call: TRBV7-9

cdr3_nt: TGTGCCAGCAGCGTAGTTAGCGGGGGGGCCACAGATACGCAGTATTTT
cdr3_aa: CASSVVSGGATDTQYF
j_call: TRBJ2-3
d_call: TRBD2
clone_size: -
v_call: TRBV9

cdr3_nt: TGTGCCAGCAGCCAACTAGCGGGAACGAACACCGGGGAGCTGTTTTTT
cdr3_aa: CASSQLAGTNTGELFF
j_call: TRBJ2-2
d_call: TRBD2
clone_size: -
v_call: TRBV6-4

cdr3_nt: TGCGCCAGCAGCTTGGCGGGAGTCTACGAGCAGTACTTC
cdr3_aa: CASSLAGVYEQYF
j_call: TRBJ2-7
d_call: -
clone_size: -
v_call: TRBV5-1

cdr3_nt: TGCGCCAGCAGCCGTTTGGACAGGGGGCCTAGAGGCTACACCTTC
cdr3_aa: CASSRLDRGPRGYTF
j_call: TRBJ1-2
d_call: TRBD1
clone_size: -
v_call: TRBV4-1

cdr3_nt: TGCGCCAGCAGCTTGGACGTGGGGGCGGGAGAGACCCAGTACTTC
cdr3_aa: CASSLDVGAGETQYF
j_call: TRBJ2-5
d_call: -
clone_size: few
v_call: TRBV5-1

cdr3_nt: TGTGCCAGTAGAATGGGGCCGAGCACAGATACGCAGTATTTT
cdr3_aa: CASRMGPSTDTQYF
j_call: TRBJ2-3
d_call: -
clone_size: -
v_call: TRBV19

cdr3_nt: TGTGCCTGGAAACTAAACTCCGGGACAGGTCCGTTCTTGTATGGCTACACCTTC
cdr3_aa: CAWKLNSGTGPFLYGYTF
j_call: TRBJ1-2
d_call: TRBD1
clone_size: -
v_call: TRBV30

cdr3_nt: TGCAGCGTTGGACAGGGGGCAGGAAACATTCAGTACTTC
cdr3_aa: CSVGQGAGNIQYF
j_call: TRBJ2-4
d_call: TRBD1
clone_size: -
v_call: TRBV29-1

cdr3_nt: TGTGCCAGCAGCAGGGGATTGGGGTCCTACGAGCAGTACTTC
cdr3_aa: CASSRGLGSYEQYF
j_call: TRBJ2-7
d_call: -
clone_size: -
v_call: TRBV7-2

cdr3_nt: TGTGCCTGGAGTAGGGGGGGAGATACGCAGTATTTT
cdr3_aa: CAWSRGGDTQYF
j_call: TRBJ2-3
d_call: -
clone_size: -
v_call: TRBV30

cdr3_nt: TGTGCCAGCAGCGCCCGGGCTGCACTAGCGGGGGGGCCGGATACGCAGTATTTT
cdr3_aa: CASSARAALAGGPDTQYF
j_call: TRBJ2-3
d_call: TRBD2
clone_size: few
v_call: TRBV9

cdr3_nt: TGTGCCTGGAGTGGGGGGGTCAATCAGCCCCAGCATTTT
cdr3_aa: CAWSGGVNQPQHF
j_call: TRBJ1-5
d_call: -
clone_size: -
v_call: TRBV30

cdr3_nt: TGTGCCAGCAGCTTGGCCCGGATGGACTCTAGCACAGATACGCAGTATTTT
cdr3_aa: CASSLARMDSSTDTQYF
j_call: TRBJ2-3
d_call: -
clone_size: -
v_call: TRBV5-4

cdr3_nt: TGTGCCAGCAGCTTAGGGGCCCCCGGGGAGCTGTTTTTT
cdr3_aa: CASSLGAPGELFF
j_call: TRBJ2-2
d_call: -
clone_size: -
v_call: TRBV7-2

cdr3_nt: TGTGCCAGCTCACGGGGGGGGCGGGGAAACAATGAGCAGTTCTTC
cdr3_aa: CASSRGGRGNNEQFF
j_call: TRBJ2-1
d_call: TRBD2
clone_size: -
v_call: TRBV7-2

cdr3_nt: TGTGCCTGGATTCGTCCGGGGGGGCTGATAAATGAGCAGTTCTTC
cdr3_aa: CAWIRPGGLINEQFF
j_call: TRBJ2-1
d_call: TRBD2
clone_size: -
v_call: TRBV30

cdr3_nt: TGTGCCACCAGCAGTTCGATCTTACAGGGGGCTAATGAAAAACTGTTTTTT
cdr3_aa: CATSSSILQGANEKLFF
j_call: TRBJ1-4
d_call: TRBD1
clone_size: -
v_call: TRBV15

cdr3_nt: TGTGCCAGCAAGAGGGACATCCCTGGGGGAGCTTTCTTT
cdr3_aa: CASKRDIPGGAFF
j_call: TRBJ1-1
d_call: -
clone_size: -
v_call: TRBV6-1

cdr3_nt: TGTGCCTGGAGTGTACGAGGCGGGCAGTCTTCCTACGAGCAGTACTTC
cdr3_aa: CAWSVRGGQSSYEQYF
j_call: TRBJ2-7
d_call: -
clone_size: -
v_call: TRBV30

cdr3_nt: TGTGCCAGCAGCTTGCAGGGACAGCTAAATGAAAAACTGTTTTTT
cdr3_aa: CASSLQGQLNEKLFF
j_call: TRBJ1-4
d_call: TRBD1
clone_size: once
v_call: TRBV5-4

cdr3_nt: TGTGCCACCCGACTAGCGGGGTGGACAGATACGCAGTATTTT
cdr3_aa: CATRLAGWTDTQYF
j_call: TRBJ2-3
d_call: TRBD2
clone_size: once
v_call: TRBV10-3

cdr3_nt: TGTGCCAGCTGCGTCGGAGCTTCCCACAATGAAAAACTGTTTTTT
cdr3_aa: CASCVGASHNEKLFF
j_call: TRBJ1-4
d_call: -
clone_size: -
v_call: TRBV28

cdr3_nt: TGTGCCAGCAGCCGAGGGGGCTTAGCGGGGGGTCGGGCTACGCAGTATTTT
cdr3_aa: CASSRGGLAGGRATQYF
j_call: TRBJ2-3
d_call: TRBD2
clone_size: -
v_call: TRBV7-2

cdr3_nt: TGTGCCAGCAGCTTAGGACTAGCGGGAGACGAGCAGTACTTC
cdr3_aa: CASSLGLAGDEQYF
j_call: TRBJ2-7
d_call: TRBD2
clone_size: -
v_call: TRBV7-6

cdr3_nt: TGTGCCACCAGCAGAGCGGGGGGTGAAACAGGGAACGGCTACACCTTC
cdr3_aa: CATSRAGGETGNGYTF
j_call: TRBJ1-2
d_call: -
clone_size: -
v_call: TRBV15

cdr3_nt: TGCGCCAGCAGCTTGGCTTACGACAGGGGGCGGGGGAATGAGCAGTTCTTC
cdr3_aa: CASSLAYDRGRGNEQFF
j_call: TRBJ2-1
d_call: TRBD1
clone_size: -
v_call: TRBV5-1

cdr3_nt: TGTGCCAGCAGTTTACCGGACGCGGGAACTGAAGCTTTCTTT
cdr3_aa: CASSLPDAGTEAFF
j_call: TRBJ1-1
d_call: -
clone_size: -
v_call: TRBV28

cdr3_nt: TGTGCCAGCAGCTTCCCACCAGGGGGCCCTGGTGGCTACACCTTC
cdr3_aa: CASSFPPGGPGGYTF
j_call: TRBJ1-2
d_call: TRBD1
clone_size: -
v_call: TRBV5-6

cdr3_nt: TGTGCCAGCAGCTTGGCGCGGGGACCCCTAGCCAAAAACATTCAGTACTTC
cdr3_aa: CASSLARGPLAKNIQYF
j_call: TRBJ2-4
d_call: -
clone_size: -
v_call: TRBV5-6

cdr3_nt: TGTGCCAGCAGCGAGGGGTATCCCTATGGCTACACCTTC
cdr3_aa: CASSEGYPYGYTF
j_call: TRBJ1-2
d_call: -
clone_size: -
v_call: TRBV9

cdr3_nt: TGTGCCAGCAGTCCAATTGGGACAGGGGGAATTAAATACACTGAAGCTTTCTTT
cdr3_aa: CASSPIGTGGIKYTEAFF
j_call: TRBJ1-1
d_call: TRBD1
clone_size: few
v_call: TRBV27

cdr3_nt: TGTGCCACCCAGGGACAGGGGGCATATAGCAATCAGCCCCAGCATTTT
cdr3_aa: CATQGQGAYSNQPQHF
j_call: TRBJ1-5
d_call: TRBD1
clone_size: many
v_call: TRBV19

cdr3_nt: TGCAGCGTTGTACCCGGACAGGGGGCGAATGGCTACACCTTC
cdr3_aa: CSVVPGQGANGYTF
j_call: TRBJ1-2
d_call: TRBD1
clone_size: -
v_call: TRBV29-1

cdr3_nt: TGTGCCAGCAGTACCGGGACAGGGGTGGTATCCTATAATTCACCCCTCCACTTT
cdr3_aa: CASSTGTGVVSYNSPLHF
j_call: TRBJ1-6
d_call: TRBD1
clone_size: -
v_call: TRBV6-4

cdr3_nt: TGTGCCAGCAGCTTAGGAGGGGGGGAACTAGCGTGGCAGCCCCAGCATTTT
cdr3_aa: CASSLGGGELAWQPQHF
j_call: TRBJ1-5
d_call: -
clone_size: -
v_call: TRBV7-8

cdr3_nt: TGCGCCAGCAGTGATTTAGGGGGCAGTTCAGATACGCAGTATTTT
cdr3_aa: CASSDLGGSSDTQYF
j_call: TRBJ2-3
d_call: TRBD1
clone_size: -
v_call: TRBV10-1

cdr3_nt: TGTGCCAGCAGCGTCTCCGGGACAGGGGGCGACGAGCAGTACTTC
cdr3_aa: CASSVSGTGGDEQYF
j_call: TRBJ2-7
d_call: TRBD1
clone_size: -
v_call: TRBV9

cdr3_nt: TGTGCCAGCAGCTCCGGACAGAAGATTTACAATGAGCAGTTCTTC
cdr3_aa: CASSSGQKIYNEQFF
j_call: TRBJ2-1
d_call: -
clone_size: few
v_call: TRBV7-9

cdr3_nt: TGTGCCACCAGCAGAGATAGGGGAGGACAGCCCCAGCATTTT
cdr3_aa: CATSRDRGGQPQHF
j_call: TRBJ1-5
d_call: -
clone_size: -
v_call: TRBV15

cdr3_nt: TGCGCCAGCAGCCAAGCCCACAGGGGGTCCGACACTGAAGCTTTCTTT
cdr3_aa: CASSQAHRGSDTEAFF
j_call: TRBJ1-1
d_call: TRBD1
clone_size: once
v_call: TRBV4-3

cdr3_nt: TGTGCCTGGAGTAAATCAGGGGCCGATTCACCCCTCCACTTT
cdr3_aa: CAWSKSGADSPLHF
j_call: TRBJ1-6
d_call: -
clone_size: few
v_call: TRBV30

cdr3_nt: TGTGCCAGCAGAAGCCTTCCGGTGGGACTAGCGACGGGTGGGGCCAACGTCCTGACTTTC
cdr3_aa: CASRSLPVGLATGGANVLTF
j_call: TRBJ2-6
d_call: TRBD2
clone_size: few
v_call: TRBV4-2

cdr3_nt: TGTGCCAGCACTCGGTCAGGGGGCTCTACGACTGAAGCTTTCTTT
cdr3_aa: CASTRSGGSTTEAFF
j_call: TRBJ1-1
d_call: TRBD1
clone_size: -
v_call: TRBV2